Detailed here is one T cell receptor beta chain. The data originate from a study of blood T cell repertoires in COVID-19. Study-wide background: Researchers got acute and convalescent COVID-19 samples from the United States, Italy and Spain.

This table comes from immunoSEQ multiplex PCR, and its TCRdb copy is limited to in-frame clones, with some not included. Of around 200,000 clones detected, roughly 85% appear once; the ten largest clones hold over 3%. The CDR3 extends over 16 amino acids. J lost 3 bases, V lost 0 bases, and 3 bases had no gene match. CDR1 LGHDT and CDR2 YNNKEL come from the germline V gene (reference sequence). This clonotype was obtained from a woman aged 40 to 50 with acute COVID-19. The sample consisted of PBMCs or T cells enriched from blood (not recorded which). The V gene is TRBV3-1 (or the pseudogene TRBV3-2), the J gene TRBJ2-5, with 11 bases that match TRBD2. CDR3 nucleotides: TGTGCCAGCAGCCAAGATATACTAGCGGGGGAAGAGACCCAGTACTTC. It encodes CASSQDILAGEETQYF.